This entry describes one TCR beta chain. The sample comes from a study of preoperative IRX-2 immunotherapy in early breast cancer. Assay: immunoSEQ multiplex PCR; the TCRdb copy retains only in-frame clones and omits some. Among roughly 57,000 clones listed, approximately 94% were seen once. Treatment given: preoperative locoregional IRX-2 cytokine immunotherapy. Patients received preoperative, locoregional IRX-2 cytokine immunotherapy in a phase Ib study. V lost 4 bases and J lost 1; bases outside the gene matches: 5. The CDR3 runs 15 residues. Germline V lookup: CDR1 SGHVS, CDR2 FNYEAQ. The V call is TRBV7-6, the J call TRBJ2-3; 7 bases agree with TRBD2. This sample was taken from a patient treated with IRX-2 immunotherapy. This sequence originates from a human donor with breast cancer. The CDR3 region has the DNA TGTGCCAGCAGCTCTAGCGGCCGAGGCACAGATACGCAGTATTTT. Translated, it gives CASSSSGRGTDTQYF.